Listed below are T cell receptor beta chains from one sample, sequenced in a study of blood T cell repertoires in COVID-19. Profiling relied on immunoSEQ multiplex PCR, and the TCRdb table lists in-frame clones only, not all of them. The table shows nearly 250,000 clones, with more than 80% occurring only once. The sequencing sample was made of PBMCs or T cells enriched from blood (not recorded which). These receptor sequences come from a man aged 50 to 59 who had been exposed to COVID-19. The CDR3 runs from the conserved cysteine through the conserved F or W. Fields, in order: D gene, V gene, clone size, CDR3 length, J gene, CDR3 protein, CDR3 DNA. A D gene is named only where the DNA matches it firmly. The listing skips clone size in some rows; elsewhere it reads once, few, many or a size class.

>NA|TRBV3-1/TRBV3-2|NA|14|TRBJ2-2
CASSQARATGELFF
TGTGCCAGCAGCCAAGCCAGGGCTACCGGGGAGCTGTTTTTT
>NA|TRBV28|NA|13|TRBJ1-2
CASTLSPGYGYTF
TGTGCCAGCACCCTCTCACCCGGCTATGGCTACACCTTC
>NA|TRBV6-1|once|15|TRBJ2-6
CASSDRSFGANVLTF
TGTGCCAGCAGTGATCGGAGCTTTGGGGCCAACGTCCTGACTTTC
>NA|TRBV9|NA|16|TRBJ2-3
CASSVGILSQADTQYF
TGTGCCAGCAGCGTAGGTATACTCTCACAGGCAGATACGCAGTATTTT
>NA|TRBV2|NA|15|TRBJ2-1
CASSVLSGPGGEQFF
TGTGCCAGCAGTGTTCTGAGCGGGCCGGGTGGTGAGCAGTTCTTC
>TRBD2|TRBV6-5|NA|14|TRBJ2-7
CASSYSTSAYEQYF
TGTGCCAGCAGTTACTCAACTAGCGCCTACGAGCAGTACTTC
>TRBD2|TRBV7-9|few|17|TRBJ2-2
CASSSRDYATNTGELFF
TGTGCCAGCAGCAGCCGGGACTATGCTACGAACACCGGGGAGCTGTTTTTT
>NA|TRBV5-5|NA|12|TRBJ1-2
CASSRTDYGYTF
TGTGCCAGCAGCCGTACGGACTATGGCTACACCTTC
>NA|TRBV5-1|NA|14|TRBJ1-1
CASSAGRPNTEAFF
TGCGCCAGCAGCGCGGGACGGCCGAACACTGAAGCTTTCTTT
>TRBD1|TRBV5-6|NA|17|TRBJ1-3
CASSLQGAGSSGNTIYF
TGTGCCAGCAGCTTACAGGGGGCAGGTTCATCTGGAAACACCATATATTTT
>NA|TRBV5-8|NA|15|TRBJ1-1
CASSLDRTVRPEAFF
TGTGCCAGCAGCTTGGATAGGACAGTGAGACCTGAAGCTTTCTTT
>TRBD1|TRBV27|NA|15|TRBJ1-6
CASSPTGTGYPPLHF
TGTGCCAGCAGTCCGACCGGGACAGGGTACCCTCCCCTCCACTTT
>NA|TRBV12-2|NA|18|TRBJ1-5
CASRLGSGQGYSNQPQHF
TGTGCAAGTCGCTTAGGGTCGGGACAGGGTTATAGCAATCAGCCCCAGCATTTT
>NA|TRBV18|NA|15|TRBJ1-5
CASSLFQGSNQPQHF
TGTGCCAGCTCACTATTTCAGGGGAGCAATCAGCCCCAGCATTTT
>NA|TRBV11-2|NA|15|TRBJ1-4
CASSPRGQNNEKLFF
TGTGCCAGCAGCCCCAGAGGGCAGAACAATGAAAAACTGTTTTTT
>TRBD1|TRBV5-1|NA|13|TRBJ1-1
CASSLSGQEKAFF
TGCGCCAGCAGCTTGTCAGGACAGGAAAAAGCTTTCTTT
>NA|TRBV28|NA|14|TRBJ1-2
CASSLSAAPYGYTF
TGTGCCAGCAGTTTATCGGCGGCACCCTATGGCTACACCTTC
>NA|TRBV2|NA|15|TRBJ2-2
CASSGGLGNTGELFF
TGTGCCAGCTCCGGAGGCCTAGGTAACACCGGGGAGCTGTTTTTT
>TRBD1|TRBV2|NA|13|TRBJ1-1
CATSGGRNTEAFF
TGTGCCACTTCAGGGGGCAGGAACACTGAAGCTTTCTTT
>TRBD2|TRBV5-1|NA|12|TRBJ2-1
CASSFTSEEQFF
TGCGCCAGCAGCTTTACTAGCGAGGAGCAGTTCTTC
>TRBD1|TRBV5-1|once|14|TRBJ1-2
CASSLGTGIHGYTF
TGCGCCAGCAGCCTGGGGACAGGGATCCATGGCTACACCTTC
>TRBD1|TRBV27|NA|14|TRBJ2-7
CASRLQGVGYEQYF
TGTGCCAGCAGACTACAGGGGGTTGGCTACGAGCAGTACTTC
>TRBD1|TRBV5-1|NA|14|TRBJ1-4
CASSLTGGNEKLFF
TGCGCCAGCAGCTTGACAGGGGGAAATGAAAAACTGTTTTTT
>TRBD1|TRBV6-5|NA|13|TRBJ1-4
CASREGAEEKLFF
TGTGCCAGCAGGGAGGGGGCGGAGGAAAAACTGTTTTTT
>NA|TRBV28|NA|15|TRBJ1-5
CASSLGGGGSQPQHF
TGTGCCAGCAGTTTGGGGGGGGGAGGAAGTCAGCCCCAGCATTTT
>NA|TRBV15|NA|15|TRBJ2-1
CATSRDSGIYNEQFF
TGTGCCACCAGCAGAGATTCGGGGATCTACAATGAGCAGTTCTTC
>NA|TRBV3-1/TRBV3-2|NA|15|TRBJ1-4
CASSQRWQNNEKLFF
TGTGCCAGCAGCCAACGTTGGCAGAATAATGAAAAACTGTTTTTT
>TRBD2|TRBV5-1|NA|14|TRBJ2-1
CASSLEASGTGGFF
TGCGCCAGCAGCTTGGAGGCTAGCGGGACGGGGGGGTTCTTC
>TRBD1|TRBV27|NA|14|TRBJ1-2
CASSLYQGAHGYTF
TGTGCCAGCAGTTTATACCAGGGGGCTCATGGCTACACCTTC
>NA|TRBV7-9|once|16|TRBJ1-2
CASSLEYGSANYGYTF
TGTGCCAGCAGCTTAGAGTACGGCAGCGCTAACTATGGCTACACCTTC
>NA|TRBV6-5|NA|12|TRBJ2-1
CASGGTYNEQFF
TGTGCCAGCGGGGGGACTTACAATGAGCAGTTCTTC
>NA|TRBV5-1|NA|15|TRBJ1-2
CASSLRPGGGYGYTF
TGCGCCAGCAGCTTGAGACCTGGGGGCGGCTATGGCTACACCTTC
>NA|TRBV6-5|NA|16|TRBJ2-7
CASSYSATGATYEQYF
TGTGCCAGCAGTTACTCGGCTACAGGCGCTACCTACGAGCAGTACTTC
>NA|TRBV28|NA|12|TRBJ1-2
CASSLSAYGYTF
TGTGCCAGCAGTTTGTCAGCGTATGGCTACACCTTC
>TRBD1|TRBV10-3|NA|14|TRBJ1-5
CAISESTGAQPQHF
TGTGCCATCAGTGAGTCCACAGGGGCTCAGCCCCAGCATTTT
>TRBD2|TRBV5-1|NA|15|TRBJ2-1
CASSLGGRAGNEQFF
TGCGCCAGCAGCTTGGGTGGGAGGGCCGGCAATGAGCAGTTCTTC